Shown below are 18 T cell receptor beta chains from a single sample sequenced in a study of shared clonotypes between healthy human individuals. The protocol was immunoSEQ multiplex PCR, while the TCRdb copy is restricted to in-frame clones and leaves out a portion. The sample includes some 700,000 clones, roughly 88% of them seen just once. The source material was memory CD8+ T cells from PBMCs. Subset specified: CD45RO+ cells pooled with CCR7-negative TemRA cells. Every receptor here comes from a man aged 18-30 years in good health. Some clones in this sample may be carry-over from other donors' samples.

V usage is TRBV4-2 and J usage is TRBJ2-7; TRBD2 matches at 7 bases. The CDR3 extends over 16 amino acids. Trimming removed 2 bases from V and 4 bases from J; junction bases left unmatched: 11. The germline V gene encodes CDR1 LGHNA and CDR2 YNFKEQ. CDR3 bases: TGTGCCAGCAGCCAAAACCCTTATGGGAGGGAGTACGAGCAGTACTTC. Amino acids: CASSQNPYGREYEQYF.

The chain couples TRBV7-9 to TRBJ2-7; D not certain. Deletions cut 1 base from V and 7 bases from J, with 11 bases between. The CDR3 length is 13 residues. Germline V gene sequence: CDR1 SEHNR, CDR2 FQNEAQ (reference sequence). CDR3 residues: CASSLGRVGEQYF. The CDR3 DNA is TGTGCCAGCAGCTTAGGTAGGGTAGGGGAGCAGTACTTC.

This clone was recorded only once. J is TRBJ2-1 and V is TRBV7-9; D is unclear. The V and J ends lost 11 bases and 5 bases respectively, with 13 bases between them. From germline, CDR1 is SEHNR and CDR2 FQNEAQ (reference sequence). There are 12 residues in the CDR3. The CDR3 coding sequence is TGTGCCTACCTCGGGCAGAACAATGAGCAGTTCTTC. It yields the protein CAYLGQNNEQFF.

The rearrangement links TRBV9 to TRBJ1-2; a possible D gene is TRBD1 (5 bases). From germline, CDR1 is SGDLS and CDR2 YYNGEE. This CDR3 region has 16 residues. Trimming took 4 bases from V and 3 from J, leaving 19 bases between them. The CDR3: CASSRGGLREDYGYTF. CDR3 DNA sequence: TGTGCCAGCAGCCGGGGGGGACTGCGGGAGGACTATGGCTACACCTTC.

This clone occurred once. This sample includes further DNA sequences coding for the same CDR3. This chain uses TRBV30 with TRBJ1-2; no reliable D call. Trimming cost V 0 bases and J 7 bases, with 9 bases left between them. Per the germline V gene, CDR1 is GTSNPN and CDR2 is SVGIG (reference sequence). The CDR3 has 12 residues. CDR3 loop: CAWSVGGSGYTF. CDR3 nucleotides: TGTGCCTGGAGTGTAGGAGGGTCTGGCTACACCTTC.

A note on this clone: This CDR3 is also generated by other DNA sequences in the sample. CDR3 sequence reads: CASSVFGGGDEQYF. For the CDR3, the DNA is TGTGCCAGCAGCGTATTTGGGGGCGGGGACGAGCAGTACTTC. The V call is TRBV9, the J call TRBJ2-7; D is possibly TRBD1 or TRBD2 (6 bases each). The length of the CDR3 is 14 residues. Trimming cost V 1 base and J 5 bases, with 13 bases left between them. Germline CDR1 SGDLS, CDR2 YYNGEE.

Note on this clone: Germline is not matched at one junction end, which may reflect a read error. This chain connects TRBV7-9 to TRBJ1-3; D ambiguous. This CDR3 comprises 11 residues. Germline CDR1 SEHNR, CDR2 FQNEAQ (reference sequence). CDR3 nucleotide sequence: TGTGCCAGCAGCTTGGTGGAAGACGGGAATTTT. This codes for CASSLVEDGNF.

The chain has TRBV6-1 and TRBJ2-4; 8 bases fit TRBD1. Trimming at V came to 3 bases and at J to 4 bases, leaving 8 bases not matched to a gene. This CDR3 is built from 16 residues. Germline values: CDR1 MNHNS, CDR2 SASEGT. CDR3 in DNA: TGTGCCAGCAGTGAGATTGAGGGGACAGGAAAAAACATTCAGTACTTC. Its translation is CASSEIEGTGKNIQYF.

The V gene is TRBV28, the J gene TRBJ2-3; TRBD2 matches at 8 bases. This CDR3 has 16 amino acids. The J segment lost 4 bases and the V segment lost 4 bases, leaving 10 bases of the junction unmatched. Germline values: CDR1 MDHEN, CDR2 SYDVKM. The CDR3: CASSSGERESSDTQYF. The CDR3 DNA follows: TGTGCCAGCAGTTCCGGGGAGCGGGAGTCGTCAGATACGCAGTATTTT.

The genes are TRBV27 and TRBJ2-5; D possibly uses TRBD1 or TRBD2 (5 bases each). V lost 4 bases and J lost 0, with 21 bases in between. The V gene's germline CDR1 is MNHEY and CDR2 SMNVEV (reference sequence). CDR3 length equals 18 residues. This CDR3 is CASSSRRVQGAYQETQYF. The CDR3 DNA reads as TGTGCCAGCAGTTCCCGCCGAGTGCAGGGAGCCTACCAAGAGACCCAGTACTTC.

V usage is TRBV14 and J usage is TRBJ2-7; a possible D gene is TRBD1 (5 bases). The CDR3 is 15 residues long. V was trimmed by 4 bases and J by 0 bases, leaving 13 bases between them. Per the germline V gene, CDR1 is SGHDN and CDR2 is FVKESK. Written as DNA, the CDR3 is TGTGCCAGCAGCCGGTGGCGACAGCCCTCCTACGAGCAGTACTTC. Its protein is CASSRWRQPSYEQYF. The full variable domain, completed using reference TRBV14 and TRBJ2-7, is EAGVTQFPSHSVIEKGQTVTLRCDPISGHDNLYWYRRVMGKEIKFLLHFVKESKQDESGMPNNRFLAERTGGTYSTLKVQPAELEDSGVYFCASSRWRQPSYEQYFGPGTRLTVT.

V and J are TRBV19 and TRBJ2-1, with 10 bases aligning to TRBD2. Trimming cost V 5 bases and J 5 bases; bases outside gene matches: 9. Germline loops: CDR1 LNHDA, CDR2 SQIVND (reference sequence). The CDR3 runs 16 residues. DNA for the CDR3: TGTGCCAGTAGTCCAAAAGGACTAGCGGTAAACAATGAGCAGTTCTTC. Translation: CASSPKGLAVNNEQFF.

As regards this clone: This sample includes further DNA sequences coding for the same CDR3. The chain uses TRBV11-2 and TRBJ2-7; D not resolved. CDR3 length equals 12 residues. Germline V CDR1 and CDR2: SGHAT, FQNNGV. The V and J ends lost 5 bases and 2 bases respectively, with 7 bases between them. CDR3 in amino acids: CASSLGTYEQYF. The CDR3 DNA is TGTGCCAGCAGCCTTGGAACCTACGAGCAGTACTTC.

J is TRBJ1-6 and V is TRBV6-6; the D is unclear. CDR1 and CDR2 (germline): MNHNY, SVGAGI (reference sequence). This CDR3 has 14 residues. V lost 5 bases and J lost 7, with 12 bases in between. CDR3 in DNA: TGTGCCAGCAGTCCTTTGGGCATGAATTCACCCCTCCACTTT. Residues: CASSPLGMNSPLHF.

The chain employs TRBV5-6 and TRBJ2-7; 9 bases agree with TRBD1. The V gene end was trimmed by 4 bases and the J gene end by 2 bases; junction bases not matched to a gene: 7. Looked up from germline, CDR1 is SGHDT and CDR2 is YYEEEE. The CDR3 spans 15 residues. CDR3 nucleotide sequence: TGTGCCAGCAGCCCGGGGACAGGGAGCACCTACGAGCAGTACTTC. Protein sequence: CASSPGTGSTYEQYF.

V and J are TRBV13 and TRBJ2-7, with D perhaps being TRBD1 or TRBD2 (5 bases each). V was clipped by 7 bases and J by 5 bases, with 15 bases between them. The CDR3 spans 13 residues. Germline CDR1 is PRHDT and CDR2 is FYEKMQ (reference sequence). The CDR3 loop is CASNFPGTHEQYF. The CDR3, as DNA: TGTGCCAGCAACTTTCCAGGGACCCACGAGCAGTACTTC.

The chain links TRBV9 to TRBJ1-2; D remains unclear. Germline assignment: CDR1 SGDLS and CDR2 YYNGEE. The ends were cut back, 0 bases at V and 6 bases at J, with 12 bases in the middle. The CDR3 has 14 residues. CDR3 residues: CASSVALSGDGYTF. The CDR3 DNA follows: TGTGCCAGCAGCGTAGCTTTATCCGGAGATGGCTACACCTTC.

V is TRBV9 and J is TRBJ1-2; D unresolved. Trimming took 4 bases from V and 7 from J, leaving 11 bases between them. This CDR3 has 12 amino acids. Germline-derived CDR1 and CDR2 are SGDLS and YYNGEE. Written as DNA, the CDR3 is TGTGCCAGCAGCCTCGTGGGTGGTGGCTACACCTTC. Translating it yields CASSLVGGGYTF.